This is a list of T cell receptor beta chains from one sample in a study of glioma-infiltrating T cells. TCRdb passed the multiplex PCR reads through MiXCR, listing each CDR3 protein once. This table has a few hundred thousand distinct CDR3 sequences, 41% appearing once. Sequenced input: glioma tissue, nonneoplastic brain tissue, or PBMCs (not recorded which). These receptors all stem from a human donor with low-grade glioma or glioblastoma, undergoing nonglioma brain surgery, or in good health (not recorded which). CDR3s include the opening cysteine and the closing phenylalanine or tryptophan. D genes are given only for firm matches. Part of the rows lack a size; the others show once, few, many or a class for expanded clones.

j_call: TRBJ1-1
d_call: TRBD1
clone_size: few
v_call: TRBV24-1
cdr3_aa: CATSEADRGNTEAFF
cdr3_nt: TGTGCCACCAGTGAGGCGGACAGGGGTAACACTGAAGCTTTCTTT

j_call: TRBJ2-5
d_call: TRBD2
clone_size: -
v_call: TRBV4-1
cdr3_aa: CASSQGTSVRRIGETQYF
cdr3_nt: TGCGCCAGCAGCCAAGGGACTAGCGTGAGGAGGATCGGAGAGACCCAGTACTTC

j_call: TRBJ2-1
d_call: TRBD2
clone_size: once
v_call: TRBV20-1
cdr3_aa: CSAFLAGAGNEQFF
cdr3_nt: TGCAGTGCTTTTCTAGCGGGGGCGGGCAATGAGCAGTTCTTC

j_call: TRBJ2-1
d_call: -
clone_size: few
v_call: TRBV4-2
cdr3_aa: CASSQAKASQWGEQFF
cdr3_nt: TGTGCCAGCAGCCAAGCTAAGGCCAGTCAATGGGGGGAGCAGTTCTTC

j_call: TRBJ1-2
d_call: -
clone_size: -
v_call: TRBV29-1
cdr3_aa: CSVGGRAYGYTF
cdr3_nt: TGCAGCGTTGGTGGCAGGGCCTATGGCTACACCTTC

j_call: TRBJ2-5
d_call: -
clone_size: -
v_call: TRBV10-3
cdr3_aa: CAISGTPGETQYF
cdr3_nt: TGTGCCATCAGCGGGACCCCCGGGGAGACCCAGTACTTC

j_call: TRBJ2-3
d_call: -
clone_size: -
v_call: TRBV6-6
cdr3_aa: CASSYLQDTDTRYF
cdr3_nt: TGTGCTAGCAGTTACCTGCAGGACACAGATACGCGGTATTTT

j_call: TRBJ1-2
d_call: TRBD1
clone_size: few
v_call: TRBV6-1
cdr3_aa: CASSSTGEIPGYTF
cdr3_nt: TGTGCCAGCAGTTCGACAGGGGAGATTCCGGGCTACACCTTC

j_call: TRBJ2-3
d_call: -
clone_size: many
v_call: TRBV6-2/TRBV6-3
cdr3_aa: CASSYNAGGSNTQYF
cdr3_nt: TGTGCCAGCAGTTACAACGCCGGAGGGTCAAATACGCAGTATTTT

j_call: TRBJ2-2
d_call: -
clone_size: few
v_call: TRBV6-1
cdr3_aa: CAISGLPTGELFF
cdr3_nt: TGTGCAATCAGCGGGTTGCCCACCGGGGAGCTGTTTTTT

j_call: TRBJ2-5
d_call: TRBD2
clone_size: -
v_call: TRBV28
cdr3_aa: CASTRGGPQETRYF
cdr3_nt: TGTGCCAGCACGCGGGGGGGCCCTCAAGAGACCCGGTACTTC

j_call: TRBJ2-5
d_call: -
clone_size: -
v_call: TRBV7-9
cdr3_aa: CASSLQWRGRKKETQYF
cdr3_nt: TGTGCCAGCAGCTTACAGTGGCGGGGCAGGAAGAAAGAGACCCAGTACTTC

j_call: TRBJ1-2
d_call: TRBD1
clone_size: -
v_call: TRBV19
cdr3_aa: CASSPEGQFYYGYTF
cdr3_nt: TGTGCCAGTAGCCCCGAGGGACAGTTTTACTATGGCTACACCTTC

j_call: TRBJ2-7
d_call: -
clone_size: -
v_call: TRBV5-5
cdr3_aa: CASTVGPETYEQYF
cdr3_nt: TGTGCCAGCACCGTAGGGCCGGAAACCTACGAGCAGTACTTC

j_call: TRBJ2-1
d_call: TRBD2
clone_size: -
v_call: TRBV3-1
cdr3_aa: CASIPRTRWNEQFF
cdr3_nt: TGTGCCAGCATCCCCCGGACTAGATGGAATGAGCAGTTCTTC

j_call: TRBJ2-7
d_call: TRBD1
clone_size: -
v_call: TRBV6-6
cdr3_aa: CAISEAGTGRWEQYF
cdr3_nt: TGTGCCATCAGTGAGGCCGGGACAGGGCGTTGGGAGCAGTACTTC

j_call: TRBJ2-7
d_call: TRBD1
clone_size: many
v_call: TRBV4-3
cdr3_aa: CASSQDRGAYEQYF
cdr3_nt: TGTGCCAGCAGCCAGGACAGGGGGGCCTACGAGCAGTACTTC

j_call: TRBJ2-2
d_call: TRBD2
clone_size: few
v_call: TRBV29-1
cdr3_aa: CSVKGLDFTGELFF
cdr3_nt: TGCAGCGTTAAGGGACTAGATTTCACCGGGGAGCTGTTTTTT

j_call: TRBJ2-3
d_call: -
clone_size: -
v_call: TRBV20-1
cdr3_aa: CSAPVRDTQYF
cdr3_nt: TGCAGCGCTCCCGTAAGGGATACGCAGTATTTT

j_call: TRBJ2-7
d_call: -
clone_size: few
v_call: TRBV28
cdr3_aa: CASNDGVTGSYEQYF
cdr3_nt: TGTGCCAGCAACGATGGGGTCACGGGCTCCTACGAGCAGTACTTC

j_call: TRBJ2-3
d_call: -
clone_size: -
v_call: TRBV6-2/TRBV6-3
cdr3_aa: CASSGGLSRDTQYF
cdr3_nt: TGTGCCAGCAGCGGCGGGCTCTCGAGAGATACGCAGTATTTT

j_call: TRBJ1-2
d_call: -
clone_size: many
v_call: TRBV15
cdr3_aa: CATSPDRYPLGGYTF
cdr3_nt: TGTGCCACCAGCCCCGACAGGTACCCCCTGGGTGGCTACACCTTC

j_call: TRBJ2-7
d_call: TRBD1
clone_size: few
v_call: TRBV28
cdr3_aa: CASSFLIRGQGAEETYF
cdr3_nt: TGTGCCAGCAGTTTTCTGATTAGGGGACAGGGGGCTGAGGAGACGTACTTC

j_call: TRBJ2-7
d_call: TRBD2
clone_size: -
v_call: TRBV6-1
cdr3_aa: CASSSGLAGPGEQYF
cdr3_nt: TGTGCCAGCTCATCGGGACTAGCGGGACCCGGGGAGCAGTACTTC

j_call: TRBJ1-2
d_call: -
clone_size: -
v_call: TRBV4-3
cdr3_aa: CASSQNDGFSGYTF
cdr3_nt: TGCGCCAGCAGCCAGAACGACGGGTTCTCTGGCTACACCTTC

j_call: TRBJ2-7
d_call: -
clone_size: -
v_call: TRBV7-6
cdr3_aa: CTSSLAWAPSSYEQYF
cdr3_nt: TGTACCAGCAGCTTAGCGTGGGCGCCGAGCTCCTACGAGCAGTACTTC

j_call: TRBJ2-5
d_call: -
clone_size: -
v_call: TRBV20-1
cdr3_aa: CSARAPGAGKETQYF
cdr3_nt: TGCAGTGCTAGAGCCCCGGGGGCCGGGAAAGAGACCCAGTACTTC

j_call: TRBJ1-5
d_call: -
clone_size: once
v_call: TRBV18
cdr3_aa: CASSPPHRAGNQPQHF
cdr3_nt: TGTGCCAGCTCACCCCCGCACAGGGCGGGCAATCAGCCCCAGCATTTT

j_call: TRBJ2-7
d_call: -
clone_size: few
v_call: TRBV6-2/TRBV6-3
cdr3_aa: CASSYWWGSSYEQYF
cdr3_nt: TGTGCCAGCAGTTACTGGTGGGGGAGCTCCTACGAGCAGTACTTC

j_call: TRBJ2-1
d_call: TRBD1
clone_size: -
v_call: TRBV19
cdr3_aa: CASSARDSVYNEQFF
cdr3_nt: TGTGCCAGTAGTGCTCGGGACAGTGTCTACAATGAGCAGTTCTTC

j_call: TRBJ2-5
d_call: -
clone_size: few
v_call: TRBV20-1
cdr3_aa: CSAHWETQYF
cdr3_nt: TGCAGTGCCCATTGGGAGACCCAGTACTTC

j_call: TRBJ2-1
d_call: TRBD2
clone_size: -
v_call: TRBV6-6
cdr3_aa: CASSYSPGERLALSEQFF
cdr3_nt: TGTGCCAGCAGTTACTCTCCCGGCGAGCGACTAGCGTTGAGTGAGCAGTTCTTC

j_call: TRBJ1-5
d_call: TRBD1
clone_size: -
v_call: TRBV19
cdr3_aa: CASSILAGGQEPQHF
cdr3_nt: TGTGCCAGTAGTATACTGGCAGGGGGACAGGAGCCCCAGCATTTT

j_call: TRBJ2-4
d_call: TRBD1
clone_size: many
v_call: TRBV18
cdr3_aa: CASSPLAGGLKNIQYF
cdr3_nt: TGTGCCAGCTCACCACTGGCAGGGGGTCTTAAAAACATTCAGTACTTC

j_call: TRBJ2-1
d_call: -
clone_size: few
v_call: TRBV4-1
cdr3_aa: CASSRAAGAYNEQFF
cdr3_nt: TGCGCCAGCAGCCGCGCAGCGGGCGCCTACAATGAGCAGTTCTTC

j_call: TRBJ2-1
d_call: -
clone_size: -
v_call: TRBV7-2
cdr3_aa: CASSWVRQEQFF
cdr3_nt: TGTGCCAGCAGCTGGGTCAGACAGGAGCAGTTCTTC

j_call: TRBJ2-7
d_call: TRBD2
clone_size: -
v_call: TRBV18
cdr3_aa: CASSPLAGRGEQYF
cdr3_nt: TGTGCCAGCTCACCACTAGCGGGAAGAGGCGAGCAGTACTTC